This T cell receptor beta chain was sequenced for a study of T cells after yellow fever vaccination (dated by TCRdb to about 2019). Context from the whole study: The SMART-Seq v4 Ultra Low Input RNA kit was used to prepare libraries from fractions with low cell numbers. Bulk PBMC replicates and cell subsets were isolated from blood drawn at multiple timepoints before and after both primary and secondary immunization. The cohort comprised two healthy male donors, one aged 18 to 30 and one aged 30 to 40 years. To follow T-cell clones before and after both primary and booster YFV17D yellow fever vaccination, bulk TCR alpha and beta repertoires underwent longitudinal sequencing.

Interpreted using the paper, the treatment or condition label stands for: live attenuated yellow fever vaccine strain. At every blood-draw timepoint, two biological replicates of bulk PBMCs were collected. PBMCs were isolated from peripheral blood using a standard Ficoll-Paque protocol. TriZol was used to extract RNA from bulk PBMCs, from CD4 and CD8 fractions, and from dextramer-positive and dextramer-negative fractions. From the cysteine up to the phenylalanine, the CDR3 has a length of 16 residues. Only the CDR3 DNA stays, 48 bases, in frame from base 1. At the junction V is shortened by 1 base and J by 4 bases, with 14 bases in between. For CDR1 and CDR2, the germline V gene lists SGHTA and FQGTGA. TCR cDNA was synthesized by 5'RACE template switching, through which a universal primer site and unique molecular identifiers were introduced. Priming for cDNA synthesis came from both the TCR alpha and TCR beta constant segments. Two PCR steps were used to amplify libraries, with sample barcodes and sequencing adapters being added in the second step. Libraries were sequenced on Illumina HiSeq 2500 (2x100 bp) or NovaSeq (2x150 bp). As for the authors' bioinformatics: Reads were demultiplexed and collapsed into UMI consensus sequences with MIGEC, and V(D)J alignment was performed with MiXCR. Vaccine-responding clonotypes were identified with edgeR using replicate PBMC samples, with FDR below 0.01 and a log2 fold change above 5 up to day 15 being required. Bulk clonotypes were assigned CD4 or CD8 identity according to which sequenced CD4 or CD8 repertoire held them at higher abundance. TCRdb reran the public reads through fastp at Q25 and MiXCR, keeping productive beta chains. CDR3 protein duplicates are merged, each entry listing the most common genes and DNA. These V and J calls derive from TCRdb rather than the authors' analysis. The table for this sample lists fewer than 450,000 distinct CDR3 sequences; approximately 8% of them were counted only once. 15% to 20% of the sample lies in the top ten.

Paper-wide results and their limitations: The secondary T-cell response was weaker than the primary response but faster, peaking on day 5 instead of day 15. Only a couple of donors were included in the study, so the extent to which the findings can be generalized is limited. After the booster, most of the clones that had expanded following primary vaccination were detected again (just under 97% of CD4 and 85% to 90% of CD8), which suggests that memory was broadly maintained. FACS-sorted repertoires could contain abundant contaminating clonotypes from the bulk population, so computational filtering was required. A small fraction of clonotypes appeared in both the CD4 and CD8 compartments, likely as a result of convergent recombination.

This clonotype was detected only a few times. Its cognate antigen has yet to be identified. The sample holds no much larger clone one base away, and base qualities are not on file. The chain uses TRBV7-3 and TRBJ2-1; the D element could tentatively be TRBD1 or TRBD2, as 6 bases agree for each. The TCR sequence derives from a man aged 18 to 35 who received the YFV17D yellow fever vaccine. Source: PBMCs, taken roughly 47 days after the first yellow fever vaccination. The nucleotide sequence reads TGTGCCAGCAGCTTAAGCCGGGGGCTATTATACAATGAGCAGTTCTTC. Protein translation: CASSLSRGLLYNEQFF.